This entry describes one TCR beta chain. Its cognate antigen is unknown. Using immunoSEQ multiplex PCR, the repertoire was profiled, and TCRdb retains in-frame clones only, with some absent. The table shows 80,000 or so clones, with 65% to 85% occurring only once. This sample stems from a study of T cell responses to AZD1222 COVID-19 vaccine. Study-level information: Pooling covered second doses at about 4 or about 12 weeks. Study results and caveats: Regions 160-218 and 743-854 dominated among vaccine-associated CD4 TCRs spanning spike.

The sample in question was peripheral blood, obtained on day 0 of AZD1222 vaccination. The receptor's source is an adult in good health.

CDR3 sequence reads: CASRKQGPSNQPQHF. CDR3 DNA sequence: TGTGCCAGCAGAAAACAGGGGCCGAGCAATCAGCCCCAGCATTTT. The V call is TRBV6-5, the J call TRBJ1-5, with 7 bases that match TRBD1. This CDR3 has 15 residues. Trimming removed 6 bases from V and 1 base from J; junction bases left unmatched: 6. CDR1 is MNHEY and CDR2 is SVGAGI in the germline V gene.